Included here is one T cell receptor (beta chain) sequence, with context. The data were taken from a study of blood T cell repertoires in COVID-19. Study-level background: From the United States, Italy and Spain came samples of acute and convalescent COVID-19. PBMCs, B-cell-depleted T cells, or T cells were the source of the cDNA or gDNA that made up the material.

Per the authors' pipeline: Reference gene primer amplification gave estimated nucleated cell counts. Repertoires were generated with immunoSEQ multiplex PCR, while TCRdb's copy carries only in-frame clones and drops some. That table is the source of V, J and clone size, and D and trimming were worked out from the DNA. The table includes hundreds of thousands of clones, 85% detected once. The CDR3 covers 16 residues. J was trimmed by 6 bases and V by 8 bases; bases with no gene match: 14. The sequenced sample consisted of peripheral blood. The chain has TRBV23-1 and TRBJ2-4, with TRBD1 matching over 9 bases. TRBV23-1 is sorted into the ORF group, with uncertain function. The clonotype originates from a young woman with acute or convalescent COVID-19. This chain's CDR3 is CASPKGRGTGSNIQYF. The CDR3 DNA reads as TGCGCCAGCCCCAAGGGACGCGGGACAGGGTCAAACATTCAGTACTTC.